These 24 T cell receptor beta chains were all obtained from the same sample, sequenced in a study of CD8 T cells in Susac syndrome. Random hexamers served to reverse transcribe roughly 0.5 to 1 ug RNA. Via MiXCR, TCRdb re-called the immunoSEQ multiplex PCR reads, giving one row per CDR3 protein. This table holds around 150,000 distinct CDR3 sequences, 95% found once. Sequencing was done on a sample of CD8+ T cells from PBMCs. The receptors come from a human donor with Susac syndrome.

The genes are TRBV4-2 and TRBJ1-1; 7 bases match TRBD1. The CDR3 sequence is 13 residues long. In germline, CDR1 is LGHNA, CDR2 YNFKEQ. The V segment lost 4 bases and the J segment 6 bases; nucleotides outside the gene matches: 5. The CDR3 DNA reads as TGTGCCAGCAGCCCCGGGACAGCTGCTGAAGCTTTCTTT. This encodes CASSPGTAAEAFF.

This clonotype was observed a single time. This chain joins TRBV3-1 and TRBJ2-5, with unresolved D. This CDR3 is built from 15 residues. Trimming took 0 bases from V and 2 from J, leaving 10 bases between them. CDR1 LGHDT and CDR2 YNNKEL come from the germline V gene (reference sequence). As DNA, the CDR3 is TGTGCCAGCAGCCAAGACTTGGCGGTACAAGAGACCCAGTACTTC. Amino acids: CASSQDLAVQETQYF.

The chain uses TRBV11-2 and TRBJ2-1; D may correspond to TRBD1 or TRBD2 (5 bases each). Germline V gene lookup returns CDR1 SGHAT and CDR2 FQNNGV. The CDR3 covers 12 residues. V gave up 5 bases and J gave up 10 bases, with 12 bases separating them. The CDR3 spells CASSPAWDEQFF. CDR3 bases: TGTGCCAGCAGCCCCGCTTGGGACGAGCAGTTCTTC.

With respect to this clonotype: The junction and the germline gene differ at one end; a read error may be behind it. This chain links TRBV29-1 with TRBJ1-1; no clear D. This CDR3 comprises 11 residues. Germline CDR1 reads SQVTM; CDR2 reads ANQGSEA. DNA of the CDR3: TGCAGCGTGGTACTGAACACTGAAGTTTTCTTT. Translated, it gives CSVVLNTEVFF.

The sample holds one count of this clonotype. V and J are TRBV27 and TRBJ1-5; weak D call: TRBD1 (5 bases). With 2 bases removed from V and 4 bases from J, the gap between germline ends came to 9 bases. Germline V CDR1 and CDR2: MNHEY, SMNVEV (reference sequence). There are 14 residues in the CDR3. The CDR3 loop reads CASSLIGGNQPQHF. The CDR3 DNA sequence: TGTGCCAGCAGTTTAATTGGGGGAAATCAGCCCCAGCATTTT.

The chain couples TRBV10-3 to TRBJ2-7; weak D call: TRBD1 (7 bases). The V gene lost 8 bases and the J gene lost 5 bases, with 16 bases spanning the gap. CDR1 and CDR2 from the germline V gene are ENHRY and SYGVKD. This CDR3 is built from 13 residues. CDR3 nucleotide sequence: TGTGCCATCGGAGGAGGGGGCGGACACGAGCAGTACTTC. This encodes CAIGGGGGHEQYF.

Only one count was recorded for this clonotype. The rearrangement joins TRBV4-1 to TRBJ1-1; D gene ambiguous. The CDR3 totals 14 residues. Germline V gene data show CDR1 as MGHRA and CDR2 as YSYEKL. V lost 1 base to trimming and J lost 3 bases, with 9 bases between them. CDR3 loop: CASSQVGSYTEAFF. The CDR3 region has the DNA TGCGCCAGCAGCCAAGTAGGGTCATACACTGAAGCTTTCTTT.

CDR3 sequence: CASSVEQNTGELFF. In DNA form, the CDR3 reads TGTGCCAGCAGCGTAGAGCAGAACACCGGGGAGCTGTTTTTT. V usage is TRBV9 and J usage is TRBJ2-2, with D uncertain. This CDR3 region has 14 residues. Germline loops: CDR1 SGDLS, CDR2 YYNGEE. Trimming left V 0 bases short and J 1 base short, with 4 bases between.

The rearrangement uses TRBV6-1 and TRBJ1-1; 9 bases map to TRBD1. The J segment lost 8 bases and the V segment lost 5 bases, leaving 15 bases of the junction unmatched. Germline CDR1 is MNHNS and CDR2 is SASEGT. This CDR3 has 16 residues. The CDR3 reads CASSPDAAGQGLEAFF. CDR3 in DNA: TGTGCCAGCAGTCCCGACGCGGCCGGACAGGGGCTGGAAGCTTTCTTT.

The chain is built from TRBV20-1 and TRBJ2-7; 7 bases fit TRBD2. V was clipped by 2 bases and J by 3 bases; unmatched bases: 1. The CDR3 contains 12 residues. Germline CDR1 DFQATT, CDR2 SNEGSKA (reference sequence). This CDR3 is CSARQRGYEQYF. The CDR3 DNA reads TGCAGTGCTAGACAGCGGGGCTACGAGCAGTACTTC.

The V gene is TRBV15, the J gene TRBJ1-5; 9 nucleotides line up with TRBD1. CDR3 length equals 14 residues. Trimming took 6 bases from V and 4 from J; bases not matched to a gene: 4. The V gene's germline CDR1 is LNHNV and CDR2 YYDKDF (reference sequence). CDR3 bases: TGTGCCACCAGAGTTGACAGGGGGAATCAGCCCCAGCATTTT. This gives the protein CATRVDRGNQPQHF.

V and J are TRBV7-9 and TRBJ2-1; TRBD2 matches 8 bases. The CDR3 covers 17 residues. Germline V gene data show CDR1 as SEHNR and CDR2 as FQNEAQ (reference sequence). The J segment lost 0 bases and the V segment lost 6 bases, leaving 10 bases of the junction unmatched. The CDR3 protein is CASSSPLAGYSYNEQFF. CDR3 nucleotides: TGTGCCAGCAGTTCCCCTTTAGCGGGGTACTCCTACAATGAGCAGTTCTTC.

This sequence joins TRBV9 and TRBJ2-5, with 7 bases that match TRBD2. The CDR3 is 15 residues long. The V gene's germline CDR1 is SGDLS and CDR2 YYNGEE. Trimming cost V 0 bases and J 5 bases; bases outside gene matches: 7. Here the CDR3 DNA reads TGTGCCAGCAGCGTAGGTGGGGGGGAGGGGGAGACCCAGTACTTC. Translated: CASSVGGGEGETQYF.

The gene calls are TRBV4-1 and TRBJ2-7, with 7 bases lining up with TRBD1. The CDR3 covers 14 residues. CDR1 and CDR2 from the germline V gene are MGHRA and YSYEKL. The J segment lost 3 bases and the V segment lost 1 base, leaving 3 bases of the junction unmatched. CDR3 residues: CASSQGTGFYEQYF. The DNA of the CDR3 is TGCGCCAGCAGCCAAGGGACAGGCTTCTACGAGCAGTACTTC.

The chain links TRBV4-1 to TRBJ2-7, with TRBD2 matching over 10 bases. With 1 base clipped from V and 4 bases from J, the junction kept 4 bases outside the gene matches. Germline values: CDR1 MGHRA, CDR2 YSYEKL. The CDR3 sequence is 15 residues long. The CDR3 DNA follows: TGCGCCAGCAGCCAAGTAGCTAGCGGGAGTTACGAGCAGTACTTC. It encodes CASSQVASGSYEQYF.

This rearrangement joins TRBV2 to TRBJ1-1; D perhaps matches TRBD1 (5 bases). Germline V gene sequence: CDR1 SNHLY, CDR2 FYNNEI. The CDR3 is made up of 11 amino acids. The V gene lost 8 bases and the J gene lost 8 bases, with 12 bases spanning the gap. The CDR3 sequence is CASFRGKEAFF. CDR3 nucleotide sequence: TGTGCCAGCTTCCGGGGGAAGGAAGCTTTCTTT.

The chain uses TRBV29-1 and TRBJ2-7; possibly TRBD1 or TRBD2 for D (5 bases each). The germline V and J ends were trimmed by 6 bases and 3 bases, with 18 bases remaining between them. The CDR3 spans 14 residues. The V gene's germline CDR1 is SQVTM and CDR2 ANQGSEA. The CDR3 reads CSVAGTAGIYEQYF. The CDR3 DNA reads TGCAGCGTCGCCGGGACCGCCGGAATCTACGAGCAGTACTTC.

The chain links TRBV2 to TRBJ2-1; D gene ambiguous. Germline V gives CDR1 SNHLY, CDR2 FYNNEI. There are 10 residues in the CDR3. Trimming shortened V by 7 bases and J by 8 bases, and 6 bases separated the two germline ends. CDR3: CASILDEQFF. The CDR3 DNA reads TGTGCCAGCATCCTGGATGAGCAGTTCTTC.

The chain employs TRBV2 and TRBJ1-4; D may be TRBD1 (5 bases). The V gene lost 1 base and the J gene lost 4 bases, with 10 bases spanning the gap. The CDR3 totals 15 residues. Germline V gene lookup returns CDR1 SNHLY and CDR2 FYNNEI. Written as DNA, the CDR3 is TGTGCCAGCAGTGAAGGTGGGGCAGTTAATGAAAAACTGTTTTTT. Its translation is CASSEGGAVNEKLFF.

The gene calls are TRBV15 and TRBJ1-5; a weak D match, TRBD1 (6 bases). The CDR3 totals 12 residues. Trimming cost V 8 bases and J 4 bases, with 9 bases left between them. Germline CDR1 is LNHNV and CDR2 is YYDKDF (reference sequence). The chain's CDR3 is CATEGGNQPQHF. CDR3 coding DNA: TGTGCCACCGAGGGGGGGAATCAGCCCCAGCATTTT.

The chain recombines TRBV20-1 with TRBJ2-1; the match to TRBD2 covers 11 bases. CDR1 is DFQATT, CDR2 SNEGSKA, per germline (reference sequence). J lost 5 bases, V lost 1 base, and 7 bases had no gene match. The CDR3 totals 16 residues. In nucleotides, the CDR3 is TGCAGTGCTAGAGGCCCCGGGACTAGCGGAGACAATGAGCAGTTCTTC. Its protein is CSARGPGTSGDNEQFF.

The chain employs TRBV9 and TRBJ1-1, with TRBD1 matching over 9 bases. Germline values: CDR1 SGDLS, CDR2 YYNGEE. The CDR3 sequence is 15 residues long. J lost 1 base, V lost 3 bases, and 4 bases had no gene match. CDR3 in DNA: TGTGCCAGCAGCGCGGAGGGACAGGGGAACACTGAAGCTTTCTTT. Residues: CASSAEGQGNTEAFF.

The chain has TRBV2 and TRBJ2-6; D not certain. Germline assignment: CDR1 SNHLY and CDR2 FYNNEI. There are 13 residues in the CDR3. With 7 bases removed from V and 0 bases from J, the gap between germline ends came to 4 bases. The CDR3 is CASTPSGANVLTF. CDR3 coding DNA: TGTGCCAGCACCCCCTCTGGGGCCAACGTCCTGACTTTC. The full variable domain, completed using reference TRBV2 and TRBJ2-6, is EPEVTQTPSHQVTQMGQEVILRCVPISNHLYFYWYRQILGQKVEFLVSFYNNEISEKSEIFDDQFSVERPDGSNFTLKIRSTKLEDSAMYFCASTPSGANVLTFGAGSRLTVL.

The chain links TRBV9 to TRBJ2-7; 7 nucleotides align to TRBD2. Trimming at V came to 0 bases and at J to 3 bases, leaving 3 bases not matched to a gene. Germline loops: CDR1 SGDLS, CDR2 YYNGEE. The CDR3 totals 14 residues. The chain's CDR3 is CASSVGSGVYEQYF. The CDR3 DNA is TGTGCCAGCAGCGTAGGAAGCGGGGTCTACGAGCAGTACTTC.